This entry lists 2 T cell receptor beta chains sequenced from one sample in a study of blood T cell repertoires in COVID-19. The assay was immunoSEQ multiplex PCR, and TCRdb's table has in-frame clones only and misses some. The table has 150,000 to 200,000 clones, approximately 85% seen once. Material for sequencing was PBMCs or T cells enriched from blood (not recorded which). These receptor sequences come from a man aged 40-55 years who had recovered from COVID-19.

The chain combines TRBV5-4 with TRBJ1-2; TRBD1 matches 7 bases. Germline V gene lookup returns CDR1 SGHNT and CDR2 YYREEE (reference sequence). This CDR3 has 14 amino acids. With V trimmed by 4 bases and J by 7 bases, 10 bases remained unmatched. CDR3 nucleotide sequence: TGTGCCAGCAGCGGATGGGACAGTTTGTCTGGCTACACCTTC. Its translation: CASSGWDSLSGYTF.

There are a few counts of this clone. The V gene is TRBV11-2, the J gene TRBJ1-4; TRBD1 might be the D (5 bases). Trimming cost V 0 bases and J 6 bases, with 8 bases left between them. This CDR3 has 14 amino acids. Per germline, CDR1 SGHAT and CDR2 FQNNGV. This CDR3 reads CASSLDRVDEKLFF. The CDR3 region has the DNA TGTGCCAGCAGCTTAGACAGGGTTGATGAAAAACTGTTTTTT. Supplemented by reference TRBV11-2 and TRBJ1-4, the full variable domain reads EAGVAQSPRYKIIEKRQSVAFWCNPISGHATLYWYQQILGQGPKLLIQFQNNGVVDDSQLPKDRFSAERLKGVDSTLKIQPAKLEDSAVYLCASSLDRVDEKLFFGSGTQLSVL.